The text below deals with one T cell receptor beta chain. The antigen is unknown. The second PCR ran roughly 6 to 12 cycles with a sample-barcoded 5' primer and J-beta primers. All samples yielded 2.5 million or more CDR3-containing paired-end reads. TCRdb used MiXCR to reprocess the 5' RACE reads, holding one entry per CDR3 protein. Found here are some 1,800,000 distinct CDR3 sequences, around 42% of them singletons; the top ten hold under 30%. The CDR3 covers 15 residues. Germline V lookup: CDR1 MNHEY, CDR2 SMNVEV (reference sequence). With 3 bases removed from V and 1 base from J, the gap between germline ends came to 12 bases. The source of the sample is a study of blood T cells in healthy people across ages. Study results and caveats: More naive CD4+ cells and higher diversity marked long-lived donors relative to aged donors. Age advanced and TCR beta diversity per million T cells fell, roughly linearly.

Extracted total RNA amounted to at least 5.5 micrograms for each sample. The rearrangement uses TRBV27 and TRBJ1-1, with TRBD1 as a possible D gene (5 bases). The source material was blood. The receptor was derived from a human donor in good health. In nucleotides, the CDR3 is TGTGCCAGCAGTTTCAGGGCCACTCCGAACACTGAAGCTTTCTTT. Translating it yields CASSFRATPNTEAFF.